These T cell receptor beta chains were read from a single sample in a study of radiation and T cells in renal cell carcinoma. The data were produced by immunoSEQ multiplex PCR, yet TCRdb's version contains in-frame clones alone and is incomplete. There are 100,000 to 150,000 clones in the sample; more than 75% occur only once, and 5% to 6% lies in the top ten. The source was blood, collected from a patient whose treatment included radiotherapy and nephrectomy. These receptor sequences come from a woman in her 70s with renal cell carcinoma. The CDR3 runs from the conserved cysteine through the conserved F or W. Each record gives: clone size, D gene, V gene, CDR3 length, J gene, CDR3 protein, CDR3 DNA. D genes are given only for firm matches. Expanded clones are given a class, and other clones once, few, many or no size at all.

>-|-|TRBV7-3|14|TRBJ1-1
CASSLTPGDTEAFF
TGTGCCAGCAGCTTAACCCCCGGAGACACTGAAGCTTTCTTT
>-|-|TRBV7-7|13|TRBJ2-3
CASSEMRVGTQYF
TGTGCTAGCAGCGAGATGAGGGTGGGCACGCAGTATTTT
>-|-|TRBV7-7|13|TRBJ2-5
CASSQQGGETQYF
TGTGCTAGCAGCCAGCAGGGTGGAGAGACCCAGTACTTC
>-|-|TRBV11-3|16|TRBJ2-2
CASSLDLQLNTGELFF
TGTGCCAGCAGCTTAGATTTACAGTTGAACACCGGGGAGCTGTTTTTT
>-|TRBD1|TRBV14|15|TRBJ1-1
CASSQNTGGGTEAFF
TGTGCCAGCAGCCAAAATACAGGGGGAGGGACTGAAGCTTTCTTT
>-|-|TRBV28|13|TRBJ1-1
CASSMGRNTEAFF
TGTGCCAGCAGTATGGGACGGAACACTGAAGCTTTCTTT
>-|-|TRBV2|13|TRBJ1-2
CASSEGTNYGYTF
TGTGCCAGCAGTGAGGGCACCAACTATGGCTACACCTTC
>-|-|TRBV4-3|16|TRBJ2-2
CASSQDTGIYTGELFF
TGCGCCAGCAGCCAAGATACCGGGATCTACACCGGGGAGCTGTTTTTT
>-|-|TRBV5-4|14|TRBJ1-6
CASSLQGRDSPLHF
TGTGCCAGCAGCTTGCAGGGGAGGGATTCACCCCTCCACTTT
>-|-|TRBV27|16|TRBJ1-4
CASSLSGRASNEKLFF
TGTGCCAGCAGTTTATCGGGGCGGGCGTCTAATGAAAAACTGTTTTTT
>-|-|TRBV6-6|16|TRBJ1-5
CASSYSRGLNNQPQHF
TGTGCCAGCAGTTACTCGAGAGGGCTAAACAATCAGCCCCAGCATTTT
>once|TRBD2|TRBV11-2|16|TRBJ2-1
CASSSVSGGSMNEQFF
TGTGCCAGCAGCTCCGTTAGCGGGGGGTCCATGAATGAGCAGTTCTTC
>-|TRBD1|TRBV5-4|17|TRBJ1-6
CASSSHDQGGSSSPLHF
TGTGCCAGCAGCTCCCACGATCAGGGGGGCTCTAGTTCACCCCTCCACTTT
>-|TRBD2|TRBV7-6|15|TRBJ2-3
CASSQGAGRTDTQYF
TGTGCCAGCTCCCAAGGAGCGGGACGCACAGATACGCAGTATTTT
>-|-|TRBV29-1|10|TRBJ2-7
CSVRGAEQYF
TGCAGCGTGAGGGGGGCCGAGCAGTACTTC
>-|-|TRBV19|15|TRBJ2-7
CASSTWRGHLYEQYF
TGTGCCAGTAGTACCTGGAGAGGACACCTATACGAGCAGTACTTC
>-|-|TRBV4-2|15|TRBJ2-6
CASSQEDSGANVLTF
TGTGCCAGCAGCCAAGAGGACTCAGGGGCCAACGTCCTGACTTTC
>-|TRBD2|TRBV5-8|19|TRBJ2-5
CASSFHGLAGGKIGKTQYF
TGTGCCAGCAGCTTTCATGGACTAGCGGGGGGAAAAATTGGAAAGACCCAGTACTTC
>-|-|TRBV6-5|14|TRBJ1-1
CASSMGISFSEAFF
TGTGCCAGCAGTATGGGTATAAGCTTTTCTGAAGCTTTCTTT
>-|TRBD1|TRBV19|20|TRBJ1-5
CASKGVPGRGGTNSNQPQHF
TGTGCCAGTAAGGGGGTCCCCGGCAGGGGGGGAACTAATAGCAATCAGCCCCAGCATTTT
>once|TRBD2|TRBV11-3|15|TRBJ2-3
CASRERGGRTDTQYF
TGTGCCAGCAGGGAGCGTGGCGGGAGGACAGATACGCAGTATTTT
>-|-|TRBV19|12|TRBJ2-7
CASRYSGGEQYF
TGTGCCAGTAGATACTCCGGCGGCGAGCAGTACTTC
>-|TRBD2|TRBV5-4|16|TRBJ2-3
CASSPGTSGVRDTQYF
TGTGCCAGCAGCCCCGGGACTAGCGGGGTCCGAGATACGCAGTATTTT
>-|-|TRBV5-1|15|TRBJ1-1
CASSLDPNMNTEAFF
TGCGCCAGCAGCTTGGATCCCAATATGAACACTGAAGCTTTCTTT
>-|-|TRBV5-1|13|TRBJ2-2
CASSSRDTGELFF
TGCGCCAGCAGCTCAAGGGATACCGGGGAGCTGTTTTTT
>-|TRBD1|TRBV28|19|TRBJ1-1
CASSTWVPDRGNANTEAFF
TGTGCCAGCAGCACGTGGGTCCCGGACAGGGGAAATGCGAACACTGAAGCTTTCTTT
>-|-|TRBV5-1|17|TRBJ2-6
CASRAEQGASGANVLTF
TGCGCCAGCAGGGCAGAACAGGGCGCCTCTGGGGCCAACGTCCTGACTTTC
>-|-|TRBV7-9|13|TRBJ1-1
CASSWYRNTEAFF
TGTGCCAGCAGCTGGTACAGGAACACTGAAGCTTTCTTT
>-|TRBD2|TRBV6-5|16|TRBJ2-3
CASSFLLAGGGNTQYF
TGTGCCAGCAGTTTTTTACTAGCGGGGGGGGGAAATACGCAGTATTTT
>-|TRBD2|TRBV5-1|14|TRBJ2-5
CASSLGRGIETQYF
TGCGCCAGCAGCTTGGGGCGGGGGATCGAGACCCAGTACTTC
>-|TRBD1|TRBV18|19|TRBJ1-3
CASSPLGQPAPASGNTIYF
TGTGCCAGCTCACCACTGGGACAGCCCGCGCCAGCCTCTGGAAACACCATATATTTT
>-|-|TRBV20-1|11|TRBJ2-1
CSAPRVGEQFF
TGCAGTGCCCCCAGGGTAGGCGAGCAGTTCTTC
>-|-|TRBV14|15|TRBJ1-5
CASSQGGGNNQPQHF
TGTGCCAGCAGCCAAGGAGGGGGGAACAATCAGCCCCAGCATTTT